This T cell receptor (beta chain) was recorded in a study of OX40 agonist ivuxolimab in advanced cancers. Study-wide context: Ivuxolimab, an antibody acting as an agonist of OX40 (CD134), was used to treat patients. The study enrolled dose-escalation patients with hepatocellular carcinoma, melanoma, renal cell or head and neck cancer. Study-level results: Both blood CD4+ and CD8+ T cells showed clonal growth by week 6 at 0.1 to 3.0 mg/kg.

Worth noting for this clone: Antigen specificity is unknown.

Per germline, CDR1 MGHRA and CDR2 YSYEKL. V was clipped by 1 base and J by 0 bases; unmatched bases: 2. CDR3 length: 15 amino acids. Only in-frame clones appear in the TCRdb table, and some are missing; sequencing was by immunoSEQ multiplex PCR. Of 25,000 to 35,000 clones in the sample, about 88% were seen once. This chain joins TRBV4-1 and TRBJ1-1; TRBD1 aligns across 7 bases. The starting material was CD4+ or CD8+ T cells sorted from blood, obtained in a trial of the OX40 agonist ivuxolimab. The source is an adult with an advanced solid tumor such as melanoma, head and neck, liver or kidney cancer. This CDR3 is CASSQGQGLNTEAFF. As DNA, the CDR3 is TGCGCCAGCAGCCAAGGACAGGGATTGAACACTGAAGCTTTCTTT.